This T cell receptor (beta chain) was identified in a study of Graves' ophthalmopathy and Graves' hyperthyroidism. This clonotype was seen only a few times. Amplifying from RNA transcripts, the study obtained TCR beta CDR3 regions. An opening RT-PCR round employed HTBI primers and preceded a second-round multiplex PCR. TCRdb passed the multiplex PCR reads through MiXCR, listing each CDR3 protein once. The table has 650,000 to 900,000 distinct CDR3 sequences, around 40% seen once. The CDR3 has 15 amino acids. Germline V gene lookup returns CDR1 SGHTA and CDR2 FQGNSA. V dropped 4 bases and J dropped 5 bases, with 14 bases sitting between them. Having ophthalmopathy, the donors showed moderate-to-severe activity, CAS ≥3 and NOSPECS ≥4, with disease lasting under 3 months.

The chain links TRBV7-2 to TRBJ1-4, with D perhaps matching TRBD1 (5 bases). This clonotype was obtained from an adult man with Graves' ophthalmopathy. The specimen was peripheral blood. CDR3 bases: TGTGCCAGCAGCTCCGGAGGGGTGGGGAATGAAAAACTGTTTTTT. Protein sequence: CASSSGGVGNEKLFF.